Shown below are 30 T cell receptor beta chains from a single sample sequenced in a study of blood T cell repertoires in COVID-19. Method: immunoSEQ multiplex PCR; TCRdb's copy keeps in-frame clones and lacks some. The sample contains 370,000 or so clones, around 87% of which appear only once. Sequenced material: PBMCs or T cells enriched from blood (not recorded which). The receptors stem from a man aged 30 to 39 who had recovered from COVID-19.

This sequence joins TRBV27 and TRBJ1-5; D unclear. Trimming took 5 bases from V and 6 from J, leaving 14 bases between them. The germline V gene has CDR1 MNHEY and CDR2 SMNVEV (reference sequence). CDR3 length: 14 amino acids. The CDR3 region is CASSARDRGQPQHF. Here the CDR3 DNA reads TGTGCCAGCAGTGCCCGGGATCGGGGTCAGCCCCAGCATTTT.

This clone was found once. The gene calls are TRBV2 and TRBJ2-6, with TRBD1 identical over 7 bases. Germline CDR1 and CDR2: SNHLY and FYNNEI. This CDR3 is built from 20 residues. The V segment lost 7 bases and the J segment 0 bases; nucleotides outside the gene matches: 18. The CDR3 sequence is CASIRDRAYLRLSGANVLTF. Here the CDR3 DNA reads TGTGCCAGCATTCGAGACAGGGCTTATCTCCGGCTCTCTGGGGCCAACGTCCTGACTTTC.

The chain links TRBV5-4 to TRBJ1-1; possible D gene TRBD1, 6 bases. V was cut by 6 bases and J by 0 bases, with 18 bases left in between. CDR3 length: 16 amino acids. Per the germline V gene, CDR1 is SGHNT and CDR2 is YYREEE (reference sequence). CDR3 region: CASTITGRGMNTEAFF. The CDR3 DNA is TGTGCCAGCACCATAACAGGGAGAGGTATGAACACTGAAGCTTTCTTT.

The rearrangement joins TRBV6-5 to TRBJ1-1, with D tentatively TRBD1 (5 bases). CDR3 length: 14 residues. Germline lookup yields CDR1 MNHEY and CDR2 SVGAGI. V was cut by 6 bases and J by 9 bases, with 20 bases left in between. The DNA for the CDR3 is TGTGCCAGCAGCCAAGGACGAGGGGCGGGACAAGCTTTCTTT. This codes for CASSQGRGAGQAFF.

The chain uses TRBV5-1 and TRBJ1-1; 7 bases are shared with TRBD1. The V gene end was trimmed by 0 bases and the J gene end by 6 bases; junction bases not matched to a gene: 5. The CDR3 has 14 residues. Looked up from germline, CDR1 is SGHRS and CDR2 is YFSETQ. The CDR3 sequence is CASSLARQGAEAFF. The DNA of the CDR3 is TGCGCCAGCAGCTTGGCCCGGCAGGGGGCTGAAGCTTTCTTT.

The V gene is TRBV30, the J gene TRBJ2-7; D is unresolved. Per germline, CDR1 GTSNPN and CDR2 SVGIG (reference sequence). Trimming took off 2 bases at V and 9 bases at J, with 14 bases between the two ends. The CDR3 length is 12 residues. The CDR3 DNA reads TGTGCCTGGAGTATCTTGCTAGGAGTGCAGTACTTC. This translates into CAWSILLGVQYF.

The chain links TRBV19 to TRBJ1-5; 7 bases align to TRBD1. Trimming cost V 6 bases and J 0 bases; bases outside gene matches: 5. Germline V gene sequence: CDR1 LNHDA, CDR2 SQIVND (reference sequence). There are 15 residues in the CDR3. The DNA of the CDR3 is TGTGCCAGTAGAAGGGGGACAGATAGCAATCAGCCCCAGCATTTT. It specifies CASRRGTDSNQPQHF.

The chain links TRBV10-3 to TRBJ2-5, with 8 bases identical to TRBD1. Germline loops: CDR1 ENHRY, CDR2 SYGVKD. The V segment lost 1 base and the J segment 4 bases; nucleotides outside the gene matches: 2. The CDR3 loop spans 14 amino acids. The CDR3 is CAISELDRAETQYF. Written as DNA, the CDR3 is TGTGCCATCAGTGAGTTGGACAGGGCAGAGACCCAGTACTTC.

The V gene is TRBV7-2, the J gene TRBJ2-2, with 7 bases aligning to TRBD2. The CDR3 spans 15 residues. Germline values: CDR1 SGHTA, CDR2 FQGNSA. The V segment lost 3 bases and the J segment 4 bases; nucleotides outside the gene matches: 5. CDR3 sequence (DNA): TGTGCCAGCAGCTTCAGCGGGGTAATCACCGGGGAGCTGTTTTTT. This gives the protein CASSFSGVITGELFF.

V is TRBV9 and J is TRBJ2-1, with a possible D match to TRBD1 (5 bases). Trimming shortened V by 1 base and J by 0 bases, and 11 bases separated the two germline ends. The V gene's germline CDR1 is SGDLS and CDR2 YYNGEE. There are 16 residues in the CDR3. In DNA form, the CDR3 reads TGTGCCAGCAGCGTACACAGGTCTAGCTCCTACAATGAGCAGTTCTTC. Its translation is CASSVHRSSSYNEQFF. The full variable domain, in which reference TRBV9 and TRBJ2-1 provide the parts outside the CDR3, is DSGVTQTPKHLITATGQRVTLRCSPRSGDLSVYWYQQSLDQGLQFLIQYYNGEERAKGNILERFSAQQFPDLHSELNLSSLELGDSALYFCASSVHRSSSYNEQFFGPGTRLTVL.

The chain recombines TRBV7-9 with TRBJ1-2; D remains unclear. Germline CDR1 SEHNR, CDR2 FQNEAQ (reference sequence). V was clipped by 4 bases and J by 0 bases, with 15 bases between them. This CDR3 contains 16 residues. In DNA, the CDR3 is TGTGCCAGCAGCTATCTGGGAGACGCAACTAACTATGGCTACACCTTC. It yields the protein CASSYLGDATNYGYTF.

The rearrangement joins TRBV6-5 to TRBJ1-1, with 9 bases identical to TRBD1. Trimming took 5 bases from V and 4 from J; bases not matched to a gene: 2. Germline V gives CDR1 MNHEY, CDR2 SVGAGI. CDR3 length: 13 residues. The CDR3 sequence is CASSTTGGTEAFF. The CDR3 DNA sequence: TGTGCCAGCAGTACGACAGGGGGCACTGAAGCTTTCTTT.

V is TRBV9 and J is TRBJ2-2, with TRBD1 matching over 9 bases. With V trimmed by 0 bases and J by 2 bases, 2 bases remained unmatched. Germline-derived CDR1 and CDR2 are SGDLS and YYNGEE. The CDR3 length is 16 residues. The DNA for the CDR3 is TGTGCCAGCAGCGTAGAGGGACAGGGTAACACCGGGGAGCTGTTTTTT. Translation: CASSVEGQGNTGELFF.

V usage is TRBV7-2 and J usage is TRBJ1-2; 8 bases match TRBD1. Trimming took 6 bases from V and 4 from J; bases not matched to a gene: 13. Germline assignment: CDR1 SGHTA and CDR2 FQGNSA. The CDR3 runs to 16 residues. The DNA of the CDR3 is TGTGCCAGCAGTCAACAGGGGGGCGGAAACCTCTATGGCTACACCTTC. As protein: CASSQQGGGNLYGYTF.

This clone was recorded a few times. The chain carries TRBV3-1 (or the pseudogene TRBV3-2) and TRBJ1-5, with D unresolved. Trimming took 1 base from V and 5 from J, leaving 9 bases between them. Germline V gives CDR1 LGHDT, CDR2 YNNKEL (reference sequence). CDR3 length: 14 amino acids. The CDR3 protein is CASSQGPSYQPQHF. The CDR3 bases are TGTGCCAGCAGCCAAGGTCCCAGTTATCAGCCCCAGCATTTT.

The chain couples TRBV6-5 to TRBJ2-7, with 9 bases that match TRBD1. This CDR3 is 14 amino acids long. Germline V gene sequence: CDR1 MNHEY, CDR2 SVGAGI. Trimming removed 5 bases from V and 5 bases from J; junction bases left unmatched: 7. The CDR3 here is CASSLPRDRDEQYF. Here the CDR3 DNA reads TGTGCCAGCAGTCTCCCCCGGGACAGGGACGAGCAGTACTTC.

This chain uses TRBV9 with TRBJ2-1, with D possibly being TRBD2 (6 bases). CDR1 is SGDLS and CDR2 is YYNGEE in the germline V gene. This CDR3 has 15 amino acids. V was clipped by 3 bases and J by 4 bases, with 14 bases between them. CDR3 nucleotides: TGTGCCAGCAGCGGAACTAGCCCTACTTACAATGAGCAGTTCTTC. Residues: CASSGTSPTYNEQFF.

The CDR3 loop reads CASSLGQYTGELFF. CDR3 in DNA: TGTGCCAGCAGCTTGGGACAGTACACCGGGGAGCTGTTTTTT. V gene TRBV5-5 combines with J gene TRBJ2-2, with D maybe TRBD1 (5 bases). Trimming removed 0 bases from V and 3 bases from J, with 6 bases in between. The length of the CDR3 is 14 residues. CDR1 is SGHKS, CDR2 YYEKEE, per germline (reference sequence).

In the case of this clone: The sample holds other DNA sequences that translate to the same CDR3. This chain links TRBV5-1 with TRBJ1-2, with D perhaps TRBD1 (5 bases). The V and J ends lost 4 bases and 4 bases respectively, with 11 bases between them. Germline V lookup: CDR1 SGHRS, CDR2 YFSETQ. This CDR3 is 13 amino acids long. The CDR3 DNA is TGCGCCAGCAGCCCAGGACACCTCTATGGCTACACCTTC. The encoded protein is CASSPGHLYGYTF.

This clone was observed a single time. V is TRBV4-2 and J is TRBJ2-4; the match to TRBD2 covers 12 bases. Germline lookup yields CDR1 LGHNA and CDR2 YNFKEQ. This CDR3 spans 16 amino acids. Unmatched junction bases numbered 2, after V lost 4 bases and J lost 1 base. This CDR3 reads CASSPGTSGAKNIQYF. In DNA form, the CDR3 reads TGTGCCAGCAGCCCAGGGACTAGCGGGGCCAAAAACATTCAGTACTTC.

The sample holds many counts of this clone. The chain recombines TRBV5-6 with TRBJ1-5; D may be TRBD1 (5 bases). CDR3 length equals 16 residues. Trimming shortened V by 5 bases and J by 0 bases, and 15 bases separated the two germline ends. The germline V gene has CDR1 SGHDT and CDR2 YYEEEE. The CDR3 DNA follows: TGTGCCAGCAGTCCATTCGGGGGATATAGCAATCAGCCCCAGCATTTT. Its protein product is CASSPFGGYSNQPQHF.

The gene calls are TRBV7-9 and TRBJ2-3, with 11 bases lining up with TRBD1. Germline V gives CDR1 SEHNR, CDR2 FQNEAQ (reference sequence). The CDR3 contains 17 residues. The J segment lost 6 bases and the V segment lost 2 bases, leaving 10 bases of the junction unmatched. This chain's CDR3 is CASSLRTGTGGMDTQYF. Written as DNA, the CDR3 is TGTGCCAGCAGCTTAAGGACCGGGACAGGGGGTATGGATACGCAGTATTTT.

About this clone itself: Different DNA sequences within this sample yield the same CDR3. The V and J genes are TRBV10-3 and TRBJ1-1; 9 bases are a match to TRBD1. The CDR3 has 12 residues. Losses at the gene ends were 8 bases for V and 5 bases for J; bases not matched to a gene: 3. CDR1 and CDR2 from the germline V gene are ENHRY and SYGVKD. The CDR3 DNA reads as TGTGCCATCCGGGACAGGGTAACTGAAGCTTTCTTT. The encoded protein is CAIRDRVTEAFF.

The J gene is TRBJ2-1, the V gene TRBV5-6; 9 bases are shared with TRBD2. Trimming cost V 0 bases and J 5 bases; bases outside gene matches: 6. This CDR3 has 16 amino acids. Germline CDR1 reads SGHDT; CDR2 reads YYEEEE. The CDR3 DNA sequence: TGTGCCAGCAGCTTGGCCGCTAGCGGGGTCCACAATGAGCAGTTCTTC. This encodes CASSLAASGVHNEQFF.

The chain links TRBV5-4 to TRBJ2-1; 14 nucleotides match TRBD2. In germline, CDR1 is SGHNT, CDR2 YYREEE (reference sequence). This CDR3 has 15 amino acids. The V and J ends lost 4 bases and 5 bases, in that order; junction bases with no gene match: 2. The CDR3 nucleotides are TGTGCCAGCAGCGGGGGACTAGCGGGGGACAATGAGCAGTTCTTC. This gives the protein CASSGGLAGDNEQFF.

The chain is built from TRBV3-1 (or the pseudogene TRBV3-2) and TRBJ2-5; D call uncertain. The CDR3 runs to 12 residues. The V and J ends lost 6 bases and 5 bases respectively, with 10 bases between them. The germline CDR1 and CDR2 sequences are LGHDT and YNNKEL (reference sequence). The CDR3 DNA reads as TGTGCCAGCAGACTAAGTAGGGAGACCCAGTACTTC. Encoded protein: CASRLSRETQYF.

The V and J genes are TRBV19 and TRBJ2-5; a possible D gene is TRBD2 (7 bases). V was clipped by 3 bases and J by 4 bases, with 18 bases between them. CDR1 is LNHDA, CDR2 SQIVND, per germline (reference sequence). The CDR3 extends over 16 amino acids. The CDR3 bases are TGTGCCAGTAGTATCGTGGGGGGGCCTTCGGGAGAGACCCAGTACTTC. This codes for CASSIVGGPSGETQYF.

V is TRBV15 and J is TRBJ1-5; 7 nucleotides line up with TRBD1. This CDR3 has 16 residues. J was trimmed by 4 bases and V by 2 bases; bases with no gene match: 8. CDR1 LNHNV and CDR2 YYDKDF come from the germline V gene (reference sequence). CDR3 loop: CATSRPTGLVNQPQHF. Written as DNA, the CDR3 is TGTGCCACCAGCAGACCGACAGGGCTTGTGAATCAGCCCCAGCATTTT.

This clone was counted a single time. Other DNA sequences in the sample encode the same CDR3. The J gene is TRBJ2-6, the V gene TRBV6-5, with D perhaps matching TRBD1 (5 bases). Germline assignment: CDR1 MNHEY and CDR2 SVGAGI. Trimming stripped 5 bases from V and 2 bases from J, with 10 bases between. The CDR3 is 15 residues long. CDR3 loop: CASSRGGAGANVLTF. The CDR3 coding sequence is TGTGCCAGCAGTAGGGGTGGGGCTGGGGCCAACGTCCTGACTTTC.

CDR3 nucleotides: TGTGCCAACCTCCTCTTCCACAGCTTTCGCAATGAGCAGTTCTTC. Its translation: CANLLFHSFRNEQFF. The chain recombines TRBV21-1 with TRBJ2-1; the DNA was not used to check the table's D call, TRBD1. TRBV21-1 is assigned pseudogene status. The CDR3 has 15 residues.